The present T cell receptor (beta chain) was sequenced within a study of T cells in Graves' hyperthyroidism and ophthalmopathy. What was amplified from RNA transcripts were TCR beta CDR3 regions. When the TCR CDR3 underwent first-round RT-PCR, the HTBI primer set was used. MiXCR, applied by TCRdb to the multiplex PCR reads, yields one record per CDR3 protein. The sample has around 340,000 distinct CDR3 sequences; approximately 17% are singletons. Only a few counts were recorded for this clonotype. Uncontrolled infection, other autoimmune disease, pregnancy and lactation each barred patients from inclusion. This receptor was identified in a young man with Graves' hyperthyroidism. Input material: blood.

CDR3 region: CASSSRAWGSLSGANVLTF. As DNA, the CDR3 is TGTGCCAGCTCATCGAGGGCATGGGGGAGTTTGTCTGGGGCCAACGTCCTGACTTTC. V is TRBV6-1 and J is TRBJ2-6, with D perhaps given as TRBD1 or TRBD2 (5 bases each). Germline-derived CDR1 and CDR2 are MNHNS and SASEGT. Trimming pared 8 bases from V and 1 base from J, leaving 24 bases between. This CDR3 has 19 residues.